The source of this T cell receptor (beta chain) is a study of identical twins. This clonotype was seen a handful of times. The target antigen is unknown. TCRdb processed the 5' RACE reads anew with MiXCR; each CDR3 protein has one entry. The sample shows about 100,000 distinct CDR3 sequences, just under 6% of them seen only once. Healthy Caucasian donors formed the entire cohort. Findings of the study overall: Models, which agreed with sharing between unrelated individuals, nonetheless underestimated the out-of-frame TCR alpha sharing seen in monozygotic twins. The study reached conclusions through statistical analysis that was cross-sectional, not following the same donors.

Sequenced sample: memory T cells sorted from blood. The sequence derives from a woman aged 45-65 years in good health.

The CDR3 reads CASSSSGTSYEQYF. The CDR3 region has the DNA TGCGCCAGCAGCTCTAGCGGGACATCCTACGAGCAGTACTTC. This chain connects TRBV5-1 to TRBJ2-7, with 9 nucleotides matching TRBD2. The germline V gene encodes CDR1 SGHRS and CDR2 YFSETQ. J gave up 1 base and V 3 bases, and 2 bases lay outside the gene matches. The CDR3 has 14 amino acids.